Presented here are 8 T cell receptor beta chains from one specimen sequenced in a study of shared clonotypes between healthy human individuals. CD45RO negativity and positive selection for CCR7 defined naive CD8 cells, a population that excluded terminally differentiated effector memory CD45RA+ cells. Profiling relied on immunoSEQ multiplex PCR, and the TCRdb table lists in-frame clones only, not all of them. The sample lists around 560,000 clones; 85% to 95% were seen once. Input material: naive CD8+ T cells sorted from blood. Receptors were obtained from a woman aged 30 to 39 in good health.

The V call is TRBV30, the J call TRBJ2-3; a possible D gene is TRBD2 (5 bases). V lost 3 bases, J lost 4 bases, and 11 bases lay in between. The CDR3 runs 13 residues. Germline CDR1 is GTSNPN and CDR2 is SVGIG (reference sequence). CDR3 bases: TGTGCCTGGAGCGGGATAAGCGCAGATACGCAGTATTTT. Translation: CAWSGISADTQYF.

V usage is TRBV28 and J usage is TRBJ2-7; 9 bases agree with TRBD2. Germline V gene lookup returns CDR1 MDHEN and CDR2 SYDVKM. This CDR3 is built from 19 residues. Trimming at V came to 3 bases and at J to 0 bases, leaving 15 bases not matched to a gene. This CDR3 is CASSFGRGSSGVDSYEQYF. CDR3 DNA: TGTGCCAGCAGTTTTGGCCGCGGTTCTAGCGGGGTTGACTCCTACGAGCAGTACTTC.

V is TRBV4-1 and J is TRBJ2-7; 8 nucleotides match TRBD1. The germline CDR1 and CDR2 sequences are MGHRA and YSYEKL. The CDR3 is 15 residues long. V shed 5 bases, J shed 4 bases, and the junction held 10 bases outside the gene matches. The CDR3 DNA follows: TGCGCCAGCAGCGAAACCGGGACAGGTCAATACGAGCAGTACTTC. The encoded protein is CASSETGTGQYEQYF.

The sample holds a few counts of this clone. The CDR3 DNA follows: TGTGCCAGCAGCAGAGGGGACAGAGCTTTCTTT. Translated: CASSRGDRAFF. The chain combines TRBV9 with TRBJ1-1, with 7 bases aligning to TRBD1. With V trimmed by 4 bases and J by 10 bases, 4 bases remained unmatched. Germline V gives CDR1 SGDLS, CDR2 YYNGEE. This CDR3 has 11 amino acids.

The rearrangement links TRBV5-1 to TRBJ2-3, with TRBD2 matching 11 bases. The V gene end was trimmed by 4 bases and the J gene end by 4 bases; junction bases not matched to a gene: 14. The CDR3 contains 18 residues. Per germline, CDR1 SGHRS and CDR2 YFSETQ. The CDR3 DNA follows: TGCGCCAGCAGCAACCCCCTTAATGAACTAGCGGGGGCAGATACGCAGTATTTT. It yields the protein CASSNPLNELAGADTQYF.

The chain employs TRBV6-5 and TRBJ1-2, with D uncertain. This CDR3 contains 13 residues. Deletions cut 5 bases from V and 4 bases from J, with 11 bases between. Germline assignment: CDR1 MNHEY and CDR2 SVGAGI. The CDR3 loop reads CASSDGEGYGYTF. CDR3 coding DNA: TGTGCCAGCAGTGACGGTGAAGGCTATGGCTACACCTTC.

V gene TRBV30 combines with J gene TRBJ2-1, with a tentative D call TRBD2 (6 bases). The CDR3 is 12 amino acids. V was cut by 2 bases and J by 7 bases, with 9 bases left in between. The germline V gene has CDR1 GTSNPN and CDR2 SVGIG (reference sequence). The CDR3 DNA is TGTGCCTGGAGTAAAGGGAGGAATGAGCAGTTCTTC. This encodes CAWSKGRNEQFF.

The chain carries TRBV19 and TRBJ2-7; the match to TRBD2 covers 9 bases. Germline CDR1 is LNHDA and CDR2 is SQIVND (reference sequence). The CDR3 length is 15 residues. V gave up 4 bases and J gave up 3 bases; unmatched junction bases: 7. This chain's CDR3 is CASSTDGTSSYEQYF. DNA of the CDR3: TGTGCCAGTAGTACAGACGGGACTAGCAGCTACGAGCAGTACTTC.